This TCR beta chain was captured by sequencing in a study of post-analysis software for immune sequencing data. TCR beta cDNA libraries included unique molecular identifiers. The yield from roughly 1 to 10 million T cells was roughly 500,000 cDNA molecules in total. TCRdb itself ran the PCR reads through MiXCR, one entry per CDR3 protein. The table includes some 260,000 distinct CDR3 sequences, approximately 34% detected once. This clonotype was seen many times. Its cognate antigen is unknown. J gave up 4 bases and V 5 bases, and 4 bases lay outside the gene matches. The germline CDR1 and CDR2 sequences are SGHTA and FQGNSA. The CDR3 totals 14 residues. Study observations and caveats: Under F measure analysis, samples from one preparation batch co-clustered strongly. TRBV5-6, TRBV5-1 and TRBV20-1 were among about 5 TRBV segments more frequent in patients than controls. Those with multiple sclerosis, the patient group, showed significantly lower normalized Chao1 diversity than controls.

Sequenced sample: blood. The genes are TRBV7-2 and TRBJ2-1, with 8 positions matching TRBD2. The TCR comes from a girl aged 5-17 years with multiple sclerosis. The CDR3 bases are TGTGCCAGCAGCACTAGCGGCCTTTACAATGAGCAGTTCTTC. As protein: CASSTSGLYNEQFF.